The 4 T cell receptor beta chains in this list originate from one sample, sequenced in a study of T cell responses to AZD1222 COVID-19 vaccine. Libraries were prepared by immunoSEQ multiplex PCR; TCRdb keeps only in-frame clonotypes and omits some of them. Here the sample spans about 120,000 clones, roughly 90% being singletons. This material consisted of peripheral blood, taken on day 0 of AZD1222 vaccination. Every receptor here comes from an adult in good health.

The CDR3 DNA reads TGTGCCAGCGGACACAGGAACACTGAAGCTTTCTTT. Its protein is CASGHRNTEAFF. The rearrangement links TRBV5-8 to TRBJ1-1, with D maybe TRBD1 (5 bases). Germline V gives CDR1 SGHTS, CDR2 YDEGEE. Between the trimmed V and J ends, which lost 7 bases and 1 base, there was a span of 8 bases. The CDR3 totals 12 residues.

The V call is TRBV6-5, the J call TRBJ2-4; D may be TRBD1 (6 bases). Germline V gives CDR1 MNHEY, CDR2 SVGAGI. V shed 4 bases and J shed 4 bases, with 14 bases lying between them. There are 15 residues in the CDR3. CDR3 sequence reads: CASSSVTGMKNIQYF. CDR3 DNA sequence: TGTGCCAGCAGTTCCGTAACAGGGATGAAAAACATTCAGTACTTC.

The V gene is TRBV27, the J gene TRBJ1-2, with D possibly matching TRBD1 (5 bases). The length of the CDR3 is 15 residues. Germline loops: CDR1 MNHEY, CDR2 SMNVEV (reference sequence). The V gene lost 5 bases and the J gene lost 0 bases, with 13 bases spanning the gap. CDR3 protein: CASSTYWGPNYGYTF. In DNA form, the CDR3 reads TGTGCCAGCAGTACTTACTGGGGACCTAACTATGGCTACACCTTC.

This clone was counted a few times. The CDR3 spells CASSPRSRGASYNEQFF. In DNA form, the CDR3 reads TGTGCCAGCTCGCCCCGTTCAAGGGGGGCCAGTTACAATGAGCAGTTCTTC. The genes are TRBV18 and TRBJ2-1; D may match TRBD1 or TRBD2 (6 bases each). The CDR3 is made up of 17 amino acids. Germline V CDR1 and CDR2: KGHSH, LQKENI. The ends were cut back, 6 bases at V and 4 bases at J, with 22 bases in the middle.